This T cell receptor beta chain comes out of a study of cytomegalovirus exposure and HLA in healthy donors. The ends lost 2 bases at V and 2 bases at J; junction bases unmatched: 5. The CDR3 extends over 16 amino acids. Germline-derived CDR1 and CDR2 are SGHTA and FQGNSA. The primer mix had 60 Vbeta and 13 Jbeta primers. The method was immunoSEQ multiplex PCR; TCRdb's version includes in-frame clones alone and lacks a portion of them. The sample lists about 160,000 clones; more than 70% were seen once. The clonotype was recovered from a man in his 60s in good health and CMV-seronegative. The chain recombines TRBV7-2 with TRBJ2-7; 11 bases agree with TRBD2. The sequenced sample was PBMCs. In nucleotides, the CDR3 is TGTGCCAGCAGCTTAAGTAGCGGGGGGGCCCCCTACGAGCAGTACTTC. The encoded protein is CASSLSSGGAPYEQYF. The variable domain in full, with the rest retrieved from reference TRBV7-2 and TRBJ2-7, is GAGVSQSPSNKVTEKGKDVELRCDPISGHTALYWYRQSLGQGLEFLIYFQGNSAPDKSGLPSDRFSAERTGGSVSTLTIQRTQQEDSAVYLCASSLSSGGAPYEQYFGPGTRLTVT.